The 17 T cell receptor beta chains listed next were all sequenced from one sample in a study of blood T cell repertoires in COVID-19. Assay used: immunoSEQ multiplex PCR; TCRdb lists only in-frame clones, some missing. The sample contains some 42,000 clones, roughly 87% of which appear only once. Sample: peripheral blood. These TCRs come from a human donor in a cohort sampled during active COVID-19.

J is TRBJ2-1 and V is TRBV4-2; TRBD2 might be the D (6 bases). The V gene's germline CDR1 is LGHNA and CDR2 YNFKEQ. Deletions cut 0 bases from V and 4 bases from J, with 13 bases between. The CDR3 sequence is 16 residues long. The CDR3 is CASSQDEAGLYNEQFF. In DNA, the CDR3 is TGTGCCAGCAGCCAAGATGAGGCGGGGCTATACAATGAGCAGTTCTTC.

The sample holds one count of this clone. The chain combines TRBV19 with TRBJ2-5; 8 nucleotides agree with TRBD1. This CDR3 is 15 amino acids long. V shed 6 bases, J shed 4 bases, and the junction held 10 bases outside the gene matches. CDR1 is LNHDA, CDR2 SQIVND, per germline (reference sequence). CDR3 region: CASSTLTGVRETQYF. DNA for the CDR3: TGTGCCAGTAGCACCCTGACAGGGGTTAGAGAGACCCAGTACTTC.

The rearrangement links TRBV7-3 to TRBJ2-2; D call uncertain. Trimming left V 5 bases short and J 8 bases short, with 9 bases between. Germline V gene lookup returns CDR1 SGHTA and CDR2 FQGTGA. This CDR3 has 12 residues. The CDR3 DNA reads as TGTGCCAGCAGCCATCCAATGGGGGAGCTGTTTTTT. Translating gives CASSHPMGELFF.

V usage is TRBV7-3 and J usage is TRBJ1-6; TRBD1 is a possible D gene (5 bases). This CDR3 spans 16 amino acids. The germline V gene encodes CDR1 SGHTA and CDR2 FQGTGA. The ends were cut back, 0 bases at V and 6 bases at J, with 12 bases in the middle. Here the CDR3 reads CASSLTGGGGNSPLHF. DNA of the CDR3: TGTGCCAGCAGCTTAACGGGTGGGGGAGGTAATTCACCCCTCCACTTT.

The CDR3 region has the DNA TGTGCCAGCAGGGGGGGGCAGGGTGGCGGCTACACCTTC. Its translation: CASRGGQGGGYTF. The chain has TRBV12-3 or TRBV12-4 and TRBJ1-2; tentatively, D is TRBD1 (6 bases). Trimming stripped 6 bases from V and 8 bases from J, with 16 bases between. The CDR3 contains 13 residues.

The V and J genes are TRBV28 and TRBJ2-3; perhaps TRBD2 as D (7 bases). CDR3 length: 16 residues. Germline CDR1 and CDR2: MDHEN and SYDVKM. Trimming removed 6 bases at V and 1 base at J, with 17 bases between. The CDR3 DNA reads as TGTGCCAGCAGCGACAGAGCGGGACAAGGCACAGATACGCAGTATTTT. Its protein product is CASSDRAGQGTDTQYF.

The CDR3 nucleotides read TGTGCCAGCAGCCCCCTGACTGGTGGCTACACCTTC. Its translation: CASSPLTGGYTF. The V gene is TRBV3-1 (or the pseudogene TRBV3-2), the J gene TRBJ1-2; D is unresolved. The CDR3 runs 12 residues. Deletions cut 4 bases from V and 7 bases from J, with 10 bases between. Per germline, CDR1 LGHDT and CDR2 YNNKEL (reference sequence).

The chain uses TRBV3-1 (or the pseudogene TRBV3-2) and TRBJ2-3, with D possibly being TRBD2 (7 bases). Germline CDR1 LGHDT, CDR2 YNNKEL (reference sequence). V lost 0 bases and J lost 5, with 12 bases in between. The CDR3 extends over 15 amino acids. This chain's CDR3 is CASSQDGGGRDTQYF. For the CDR3, the DNA is TGTGCCAGCAGCCAAGACGGCGGGGGCAGAGATACGCAGTATTTT.

CDR3 amino acids: CASSFSGGYSTDTQYF. The CDR3 nucleotides are TGTGCCAGCAGCTTTAGCGGGGGGTACAGCACAGATACGCAGTATTTT. The gene calls are TRBV7-8 and TRBJ2-3, with 10 nucleotides matching TRBD2. The CDR3 runs 16 residues. Germline-derived CDR1 and CDR2 are SGHVS and FQNEAQ. Losses at the gene ends were 3 bases for V and 0 bases for J; bases not matched to a gene: 3.

The V and J genes are TRBV4-2 and TRBJ2-7, with 11 positions matching TRBD2. This CDR3 has 15 residues. Trimming at V came to 0 bases and at J to 6 bases, leaving 4 bases not matched to a gene. CDR1 LGHNA and CDR2 YNFKEQ come from the germline V gene. The CDR3 loop reads CASSQEIAGGREQYF. Written as DNA, the CDR3 is TGTGCCAGCAGCCAAGAAATAGCGGGAGGGCGCGAGCAGTACTTC.

The V call is TRBV3-1 (or the pseudogene TRBV3-2), the J call TRBJ2-1, with D perhaps matching TRBD2 (6 bases). The CDR3 consists of 16 residues. Germline CDR1 and CDR2: LGHDT and YNNKEL (reference sequence). V was pared by 0 bases and J by 2 bases, with 11 bases between. This CDR3 is CASSQERDSPYNEQFF. In DNA, the CDR3 is TGTGCCAGCAGCCAAGAACGGGACTCCCCCTACAATGAGCAGTTCTTC.

This clone was observed once. This chain links TRBV5-4 with TRBJ2-1, with 13 bases identical to TRBD2. V shed 0 bases and J 9 bases; nucleotides not matched to a gene: 6. This CDR3 is 16 amino acids long. Germline assignment: CDR1 SGHNT and CDR2 YYREEE (reference sequence). The CDR3 coding sequence is TGTGCCAGCAGCTTGGCCGGGACTAGCGGGGTTAGTGAGCAGTTCTTC. This sequence encodes CASSLAGTSGVSEQFF. Full variable domain (remainder filled in from reference TRBV5-4 and TRBJ2-1): ETGVTQSPTHLIKTRGQQVTLRCSSQSGHNTVSWYQQALGQGPQFIFQYYREEENGRGNFPPRFSGLQFPNYSSELNVNALELDDSALYLCASSLAGTSGVSEQFFGPGTRLTVL.

The V call is TRBV28, the J call TRBJ2-7; 10 bases are shared with TRBD2. Germline loops: CDR1 MDHEN, CDR2 SYDVKM. Losses at the gene ends were 9 bases for V and 2 bases for J; bases not matched to a gene: 4. The CDR3 has 13 residues. The chain's CDR3 is CASLAGEPYEQYF. CDR3 in DNA: TGTGCCAGTCTAGCGGGGGAACCCTACGAGCAGTACTTC.

This clone was seen only a few times. The chain joins TRBV7-6 to TRBJ2-5; 7 nucleotides agree with TRBD2. Per germline, CDR1 SGHVS and CDR2 FNYEAQ. This CDR3 comprises 13 residues. V was clipped by 2 bases and J by 9 bases; unmatched bases: 6. DNA of the CDR3: TGTGCCAGCAGCTTAATCCCGGCGGGAGCCCAGTACTTC. This codes for CASSLIPAGAQYF. Full variable domain (missing parts from reference TRBV7-6 and TRBJ2-5): GAGVSQSPRYKVTKRGQDVALRCDPISGHVSLYWYRQALGQGPEFLTYFNYEAQQDKSGLPNDRFSAERPEGSISTLTIQRTEQRDSAMYRCASSLIPAGAQYFGPGTRLLVL.

This rearrangement joins TRBV25-1 to TRBJ2-2, with 9 bases aligning to TRBD1. After removal of 3 bases from V and 5 bases from J, the junction contained 7 bases not matched to a gene. This CDR3 is built from 16 residues. From germline, CDR1 is MGHDK and CDR2 SYGVNS. For the CDR3, the DNA is TGTGCCAGCAGTGAGCCGGGACAGGGTGTAACCGGGGAGCTGTTTTTT. Protein sequence: CASSEPGQGVTGELFF.

This clone has just one count. The chain couples TRBV7-3 to TRBJ2-5; 9 bases match TRBD1. The germline V gene has CDR1 SGHTA and CDR2 FQGTGA. CDR3 size: 15 residues. Trimming cost V 5 bases and J 5 bases; bases outside gene matches: 9. The CDR3, as DNA: TGTGCCAGCAGCCAGGTTGGGGACAGGGATGAGACCCAGTACTTC. Protein product: CASSQVGDRDETQYF.

This chain links TRBV5-1 with TRBJ2-2; 9 nucleotides agree with TRBD2. J gave up 6 bases and V 1 base, and 7 bases lay outside the gene matches. The CDR3 length is 16 residues. Germline V CDR1 and CDR2: SGHRS, YFSETQ. The CDR3 protein is CASSLLAGDQAGELFF. In DNA form, the CDR3 reads TGCGCCAGCAGCTTGTTAGCGGGGGACCAGGCCGGGGAGCTGTTTTTT.